The entry below gives a single T cell receptor beta chain sequence along with its context. Its specificity is unknown. CD8 cells regarded as naive lacked CD45RO, were positively chosen for CCR7, and omitted terminally differentiated effector memory CD45RA+ cells. This sample was included in a study of shared clonotypes between healthy human individuals. General study results and limits: Memory subsets had estimated richness that was generally smaller than that of naive subsets.

Clones were read by immunoSEQ multiplex PCR, and TCRdb kept only the in-frame ones, dropping some. The repertoire holds millions of clones, 90% to 95% seen once, with more than 1.5% in the top ten. The sequence derives from a young man in good health. Some clones in this sample may be carry-over from other donors' samples. The sample was naive CD8+ T cells from PBMCs.

CDR3 protein: CASSLAVSGTEAFF. DNA for the CDR3: TGTGCCAGCAGCTTAGCGGTATCCGGGACTGAAGCTTTCTTT. The V and J genes are TRBV7-9 and TRBJ1-1, with D hard to call. The CDR3 contains 14 residues. Germline CDR1 SEHNR, CDR2 FQNEAQ (reference sequence). V was pared by 0 bases and J by 5 bases, with 10 bases between.